This is a list of T cell receptor beta chains from one sample in a study of response to subunit inactivated influenza vaccine. In TCRdb, the RT-PCR reads were re-called with MiXCR into one record per CDR3 protein. Of 500,000 to 550,000 distinct CDR3 sequences listed, approximately 7.8% are singletons. This specimen consisted of PBMCs from blood, obtained roughly 24 months after vaccination. The receptors shown here come from a man aged 50 to 69 who received an inactivated influenza vaccine. Each CDR3 is given with its conserved first and last residue. The D gene is left open where the match is weak. Expanded clones get a size class; other rows say once, few or many, or leave the size out.

CDR3 | DNA | V | size | D | J
CASRPTGANEKLFF | TGCGCCAGCAGACCGACAGGGGCTAATGAAAAACTGTTTTTT | TRBV5-1 | many | TRBD1 | TRBJ1-4
CSARDLLAGASDTQYF | TGCAGTGCTAGAGATTTACTAGCGGGGGCCTCAGATACGCAGTATTTT | TRBV20-1 | . | TRBD2 | TRBJ2-3
CASSYSIPKPNTEAFF | TGTGCCAGCAGTTACTCGATCCCGAAACCGAACACTGAAGCTTTCTTT | TRBV6-5 | many | . | TRBJ1-1
CASRRSSGNTIYF | TGTGCCAGCAGACGTTCATCGGGAAACACCATATATTTT | TRBV12-3/TRBV12-4 | medium-sized | . | TRBJ1-3
CASSVGTSSLYEQYF | TGTGCCAGCAGCGTCGGGACTAGCTCATTATACGAGCAGTACTTC | TRBV9 | . | TRBD2 | TRBJ2-7
CASSLMQGAGNQPQHF | TGTGCCAGCAGCTTGATGCAGGGGGCCGGGAATCAGCCCCAGCATTTT | TRBV5-5 | few | TRBD1 | TRBJ1-5
CATSDATPDTQYF | TGTGCCACCAGTGATGCCACTCCGGATACGCAGTATTTT | TRBV24-1 | . | . | TRBJ2-3
CASSQQRTVNEKLFF | TGCGCCAGCAGCCAGCAACGGACAGTTAATGAAAAACTGTTTTTT | TRBV4-3 | . | . | TRBJ1-4
CASSYYYGQAAFF | TGTGCCAGCAGCTACTACTACGGGCAGGCCGCTTTCTTT | TRBV7-2 | many | . | TRBJ1-1
CASSQAGGRDEQYF | TGTGCCAGCAGCCAAGCCGGGGGCCGGGACGAGCAGTACTTC | TRBV4-2 | many | . | TRBJ2-7
CASSYWDRGYGEQYF | TGTGCCAGCAGTTACTGGGACAGGGGGTACGGCGAGCAGTACTTC | TRBV6-2/TRBV6-3 | . | TRBD1 | TRBJ2-7
CASTRDSSQETQYF | TGTGCCAGCACTCGGGACAGCTCGCAAGAGACCCAGTACTTC | TRBV6-2/TRBV6-3 | few | TRBD1 | TRBJ2-5
CSVEAGNTGELFF | TGCAGCGTTGAAGCAGGGAACACCGGGGAGCTGTTTTTT | TRBV29-1 | many | . | TRBJ2-2
CSAGQGVGNQPQHF | TGCAGTGCTGGACAGGGAGTGGGCAATCAGCCCCAGCATTTT | TRBV20-1 | few | TRBD1 | TRBJ1-5
CASSQDLLSGANVLTF | TGCGCCAGCAGCCAAGATCTCCTGTCAGGGGCCAACGTCCTGACTTTC | TRBV4-3 | few | . | TRBJ2-6
CASSQEFDRLWQPQHF | TGTGCCAGCAGCCAAGAATTTGACAGGCTCTGGCAGCCCCAGCATTTT | TRBV4-2 | few | . | TRBJ1-5
CASSAQALANYGYTF | TGTGCCAGCAGCGCACAGGCTCTAGCTAACTATGGCTACACCTTC | TRBV2 | many | . | TRBJ1-2
CAHGGAGIDTQYF | TGTGCCCATGGAGGTGCAGGGATAGATACGCAGTATTTT | TRBV10-3 | many | . | TRBJ2-3
CASRGAGVHTQYF | TGTGCCAGCAGGGGAGCGGGGGTTCATACGCAGTATTTT | TRBV6-1 | . | TRBD2 | TRBJ2-3
CAAFLRSSYEQYF | TGTGCGGCCTTCCTCCGGAGCTCCTACGAGCAGTACTTC | TRBV21-1 | . | . | TRBJ2-7
CASSATLSPSGNTIYF | TGTGCCAGCAGCGCGACACTTTCCCCCTCTGGAAACACCATATATTTT | TRBV7-9 | many | . | TRBJ1-3
CASSQDQGAYNSPLHF | TGCGCCAGCAGCCAAGACCAGGGGGCCTATAATTCACCCCTCCACTTT | TRBV4-3 | few | TRBD1 | TRBJ1-6
CASSLEQGRYGYTF | TGTGCCAGCAGCTTGGAACAGGGGCGATATGGCTACACCTTC | TRBV5-6 | few | TRBD1 | TRBJ1-2
CASSPGTGYGYTF | TGTGCCAGCAGTCCCGGGACAGGCTATGGCTACACCTTC | TRBV5-1 | many | TRBD1 | TRBJ1-2
CASSHQTYNSPLHF | TGTGCCAGCAGCCATCAGACGTATAATTCACCCCTCCACTTT | TRBV7-9 | . | . | TRBJ1-6
CSVPRAVGGREQFF | TGCAGTGTCCCTAGGGCGGTGGGGGGGCGAGAGCAGTTCTTC | TRBV20-1 | few | . | TRBJ2-1
CASSQDSWTGTPSRYTF | TGCGCCAGCAGCCAAGATTCCTGGACAGGAACTCCAAGCCGGTACACCTTC | TRBV4-1 | few | TRBD1 | TRBJ1-2
CAGRTGTSGAGTQYF | TGTGCCGGCAGGACCGGGACTAGCGGTGCCGGGACCCAGTACTTC | TRBV6-1 | . | TRBD2 | TRBJ2-5
CASSPDNVLGAGELFF | TGTGCCAGCAGCCCCGACAACGTTCTGGGTGCCGGGGAGCTGTTTTTT | TRBV4-2 | few | . | TRBJ2-2
CASSVAAYVTDTQYF | TGTGCCAGCAGCGTAGCTGCCTATGTCACAGATACGCAGTATTTT | TRBV9 | many | . | TRBJ2-3
CASSLSGTSGRRNEQFF | TGTGCCAGCAGCCTTTCGGGGACTAGCGGGAGAAGGAATGAGCAGTTCTTC | TRBV12-3/TRBV12-4 | many | TRBD2 | TRBJ2-1
CASSLVKGNTQYF | TGTGCCAGCAGCTTAGTAAAGGGAAATACGCAGTATTTT | TRBV11-2 | . | . | TRBJ2-3
CASSHTGTSAYNEQFF | TGCGCCAGCAGCCATACCGGGACTAGCGCATACAATGAGCAGTTCTTC | TRBV4-3 | . | TRBD2 | TRBJ2-1
CAISWTSGIQETQYF | TGTGCCATCAGTTGGACTAGCGGGATCCAAGAGACCCAGTACTTC | TRBV10-3 | . | TRBD2 | TRBJ2-5
CASSLAGAYGANVLTF | TGTGCCAGCAGCTTAGCTGGGGCCTATGGGGCCAACGTCCTGACTTTC | TRBV7-2 | many | . | TRBJ2-6
CASSLSSGLGGEQFF | TGCGCCAGCAGCTTGTCGAGCGGCCTAGGGGGTGAGCAGTTCTTC | TRBV5-1 | few | . | TRBJ2-1
CASSLSAAGALYEQYF | TGTGCCAGCAGCTTATCGGCCGCAGGGGCATTATACGAGCAGTACTTC | TRBV5-5 | . | . | TRBJ2-7
CSVDEVPQGYTF | TGCAGCGTTGACGAGGTACCCCAGGGCTACACCTTC | TRBV29-1 | many | . | TRBJ1-2
CASSPTGGSYYEQYF | TGTGCCAGCAGCCCCACGGGAGGGAGTTACTACGAGCAGTACTTC | TRBV7-2 | . | TRBD2 | TRBJ2-7
CASSPSGGIGLAGNTLYEQYF | TGTGCCAGCAGTCCATCCGGGGGGATCGGACTAGCGGGAAATACTCTCTACGAGCAGTACTTC | TRBV28 | . | TRBD2 | TRBJ2-7
CASTPPGKNIPFF | TGTGCCAGCACCCCTCCCGGGAAGAATATTCCTTTCTTT | TRBV12-3/TRBV12-4 | many | . | TRBJ1-1
CASSLAGTAQYGYTF | TGTGCCAGCAGCTTAGCCGGGACAGCACAGTATGGCTACACCTTC | TRBV7-8 | few | TRBD1 | TRBJ1-2
CAHTWREGYEQYF | TGTGCCCATACTTGGCGGGAGGGCTACGAGCAGTACTTC | TRBV10-3 | many | TRBD2 | TRBJ2-7
CATSRERGEQYF | TGTGCCACCAGCAGAGAGAGAGGCGAGCAGTACTTC | TRBV15 | . | . | TRBJ2-7
CATSKEVGEQYF | TGTGCCACCAGCAAAGAGGTCGGCGAGCAGTACTTC | TRBV15 | few | . | TRBJ2-7